The 17 T cell receptor beta chains below all came from one sample that was sequenced in a study of blood T cell repertoires in COVID-19. Measured with immunoSEQ multiplex PCR; TCRdb has only the in-frame clones, and not every one. Among some 250,000 clones listed, roughly 80% were seen once. The specimen sequenced was peripheral blood. The receptor source for this set is a woman between 18 and 29 years old with acute or convalescent COVID-19.

This sequence joins TRBV12-3 or TRBV12-4 and TRBJ2-7; 8 bases are a match to TRBD1. This CDR3 region has 13 residues. The V and J ends lost 3 bases and 5 bases, in that order; junction bases with no gene match: 3. The CDR3 DNA is TGTGCCAGCAGTTTTATGGGACAGGACGAGCAGTACTTC. This translates into CASSFMGQDEQYF.

V and J are TRBV19 and TRBJ1-1; 9 bases map to TRBD1. Per germline, CDR1 LNHDA and CDR2 SQIVND (reference sequence). With V trimmed by 4 bases and J by 4 bases, 4 bases remained unmatched. The CDR3 spans 14 residues. The CDR3 here is CASSRRQGGTEAFF. The CDR3 region has the DNA TGTGCCAGTAGTAGGAGACAGGGGGGCACTGAAGCTTTCTTT.

The chain links TRBV28 to TRBJ1-6; 11 bases agree with TRBD1. The CDR3 length is 16 residues. Germline assignment: CDR1 MDHEN and CDR2 SYDVKM. The ends lost 5 bases at V and 8 bases at J; junction bases unmatched: 8. The CDR3 is CASSGGQGVRYSPLHF. The CDR3 DNA reads TGTGCCAGCAGTGGGGGACAGGGGGTTCGGTATTCACCCCTCCACTTT.

The genes are TRBV28 and TRBJ1-1; D might be TRBD1 (6 bases). This CDR3 has 15 residues. Germline-derived CDR1 and CDR2 are MDHEN and SYDVKM. Trimming left V 2 bases short and J 5 bases short, with 15 bases between. In DNA form, the CDR3 reads TGTGCCAGCAGTTTAGGGGGGGCGCTGAGTACTGAAGCTTTCTTT. Translation gives CASSLGGALSTEAFF. Full variable domain (missing parts from reference TRBV28 and TRBJ1-1): DVKVTQSSRYLVKRTGEKVFLECVQDMDHENMFWYRQDPGLGLRLIYFSYDVKMKEKGDIPEGYSVSREKKERFSLILESASTNQTSMYLCASSLGGALSTEAFFGQGTRLTVV.

V gene TRBV27 combines with J gene TRBJ1-2, with TRBD1 as a possible D gene (6 bases). Trimming pared 5 bases from V and 4 bases from J, leaving 26 bases between. Per germline, CDR1 MNHEY and CDR2 SMNVEV (reference sequence). The CDR3 length is 18 residues. For the CDR3, the DNA is TGTGCCAGCAGTCCCGGGGAGATAGGGGGGGAACCATCCTATGGCTACACCTTC. It codes for CASSPGEIGGEPSYGYTF.

This clone appeared a few times. Other DNA sequences in this specimen translate into the identical CDR3. The chain links TRBV6-5 to TRBJ1-1, with D unclear. Trimming shortened V by 0 bases and J by 1 base, and 6 bases separated the two germline ends. CDR1 and CDR2 (germline): MNHEY, SVGAGI. The CDR3 is 14 residues long. The CDR3 DNA sequence: TGTGCCAGCAGTTACTCCGCAGGGAACACTGAAGCTTTCTTT. Residues: CASSYSAGNTEAFF.

This clone was counted between two and nine times. The V call is TRBV10-3, the J call TRBJ1-2, with 7 bases identical to TRBD1. The CDR3 loop spans 14 amino acids. Trimming cost V 3 bases and J 5 bases; bases outside gene matches: 6. The V gene's germline CDR1 is ENHRY and CDR2 SYGVKD. CDR3 DNA sequence: TGTGCCATCAGTGAAGCCCACAGGGGATATGGCTACACCTTC. Amino acid sequence: CAISEAHRGYGYTF.

The chain couples TRBV24-1 to TRBJ1-2; TRBD1 matches 7 bases. V lost 3 bases to trimming and J lost 13 bases; unmatched junction nucleotides: 7. In germline, CDR1 is KGHDR, CDR2 SFDVKD. The CDR3 is 12 residues long. The CDR3 sequence: CATSDRTGRCTF. CDR3 in DNA: TGTGCCACCAGTGATCGGACAGGCCGGTGCACCTTC.

This rearrangement joins TRBV7-2 to TRBJ2-1; the match to TRBD2 covers 9 bases. Germline values: CDR1 SGHTA, CDR2 FQGNSA. After removal of 1 base from V and 7 bases from J, the junction contained 5 bases not matched to a gene. The CDR3 contains 15 residues. CDR3 sequence (DNA): TGTGCCAGCAGCTTAGGGGGACTAGCCGGGAATGAGCAGTTCTTC. Translating gives CASSLGGLAGNEQFF.

V is TRBV7-3 and J is TRBJ2-1, with D tentatively TRBD2 (6 bases). The CDR3 loop spans 15 amino acids. Between the trimmed V and J ends, which lost 6 bases and 1 base, there was a span of 13 bases. Germline values: CDR1 SGHTA, CDR2 FQGTGA. The CDR3 bases are TGTGCCAGCAGTATGAGTAGCGGTTCCTACAATGAGCAGTTCTTC. This encodes CASSMSSGSYNEQFF.

The CDR3 loop is CASSQRSQPQHF. DNA of the CDR3: TGTGCCAGCAGCCAAAGGAGTCAGCCCCAGCATTTT. The rearrangement joins TRBV6-4 to TRBJ1-5, with D unclear. The germline V and J ends were trimmed by 6 bases and 6 bases, with 9 bases remaining between them. The CDR3 has 12 residues. In germline, CDR1 is MRHNA, CDR2 SNTAGT.

The V call is TRBV10-2, the J call TRBJ2-7; possibly TRBD2 for D (5 bases). CDR1 and CDR2 (germline): WSHSY, SAAADI. This CDR3 contains 11 residues. V gave up 7 bases and J gave up 3 bases, with 7 bases separating them. The CDR3 region has the DNA TGCGCCAGCAAAGAGGGCTACGAGCAGTACTTC. Its protein is CASKEGYEQYF.

This chain links TRBV29-1 with TRBJ1-2; 7 positions agree with TRBD1. Germline CDR1 SQVTM, CDR2 ANQGSEA. CDR3 size: 13 residues. V was clipped by 6 bases and J by 5 bases; unmatched bases: 9. The CDR3 spells CSVRQGTGYGYTF. The CDR3 DNA follows: TGCAGCGTCCGACAGGGAACGGGGTATGGCTACACCTTC. Drawing the rest from reference TRBV29-1 and TRBJ1-2, the complete variable domain is SAVISQKPSRDICQRGTSLTIQCQVDSQVTMMFWYRQQPGQSLTLIATANQGSEATYESGFVIDKFPISRPNLTFSTLTVSNMSPEDSSIYLCSVRQGTGYGYTFGSGTRLTVV.

The table lists this clone with a count of one. V is TRBV6-5 and J is TRBJ2-5; 7 nucleotides line up with TRBD2. V shed 2 bases, J shed 7 bases, and the junction held 10 bases outside the gene matches. Germline V CDR1 and CDR2: MNHEY, SVGAGI. This CDR3 comprises 15 residues. The CDR3 DNA reads as TGTGCCAGCAGTTACGGGGACTACCTACGCCCGACCCAGTACTTC. This encodes CASSYGDYLRPTQYF.

This chain uses TRBV10-3 with TRBJ2-3; possible D gene TRBD1, 7 bases. Germline values: CDR1 ENHRY, CDR2 SYGVKD. The V gene lost 8 bases and the J gene lost 4 bases, with 13 bases spanning the gap. The CDR3 is made up of 13 amino acids. This CDR3 is CAIGGQGADTQYF. The DNA for the CDR3 is TGTGCCATCGGAGGGCAGGGGGCAGATACGCAGTATTTT.

The table lists this clone with a few counts. This chain joins TRBV15 and TRBJ2-4, with 7 bases identical to TRBD1. Germline loops: CDR1 LNHNV, CDR2 YYDKDF (reference sequence). J gave up 0 bases and V 0 bases, and 8 bases lay outside the gene matches. This CDR3 contains 18 residues. The CDR3 DNA follows: TGTGCCACCAGCAGAGATCTAAGGGGGCAGGGAGCCAAAAACATTCAGTACTTC. This encodes CATSRDLRGQGAKNIQYF.

The rearrangement joins TRBV20-1 to TRBJ1-3, with 8 nucleotides matching TRBD1. The length of the CDR3 is 16 residues. V was pared by 3 bases and J by 2 bases, with 9 bases of the junction left unmatched. The germline V gene has CDR1 DFQATT and CDR2 SNEGSKA (reference sequence). For the CDR3, the DNA is TGCAGTGCTAGTCATTCGGGGACAGGTACTGGAAACACCATATATTTT. Its protein product is CSASHSGTGTGNTIYF.